This T cell receptor (beta chain) was sequenced in a study of control samples from healthy donors and cancer patients. This table comes from immunoSEQ multiplex PCR, and its TCRdb copy is limited to in-frame clones, with some not included. The table shows about 28,000 clones, with about 83% occurring only once. CDR3 length: 14 amino acids. V lost 1 base, J lost 4 bases, and 2 bases stayed unmatched. Per the germline V gene, CDR1 is SGHDT and CDR2 is YYEEEE. Sequences were obtained from PBMCs. The TCR was taken from a woman aged 40 to 50 with lung cancer. The V gene is TRBV5-6, the J gene TRBJ2-5; TRBD1 matches 9 bases. In DNA, the CDR3 is TGTGCCAGCAGCTTGACGGGACAGGGAGAGACCCAGTACTTC. Encoded protein: CASSLTGQGETQYF.